These 17 T cell receptor beta chains came from one sample sequenced in a study of blood T cell repertoires in COVID-19. Clones were sequenced by immunoSEQ multiplex PCR, and TCRdb holds only the in-frame ones, with some missing. The sample has about 18,000 clones, approximately 91% seen once. Sequenced input: peripheral blood. These receptors all stem from a human donor in a cohort sampled during active COVID-19.

The chain joins TRBV23-1 to TRBJ2-7; 8 positions match TRBD2. TRBV23-1 is classed as an ORF, of uncertain function. With V trimmed by 8 bases and J by 2 bases, 11 bases remained unmatched. The CDR3 has 15 amino acids. The CDR3 sequence: CASHDDAGGTYEQYF. CDR3 in DNA: TGCGCCAGCCACGACGATGCGGGAGGCACCTACGAGCAGTACTTC.

The chain is built from TRBV27 and TRBJ2-3; maybe TRBD2 (5 bases). Germline assignment: CDR1 MNHEY and CDR2 SMNVEV (reference sequence). This CDR3 region has 14 residues. V was clipped by 4 bases and J by 3 bases, with 11 bases between them. The DNA for the CDR3 is TGTGCCAGCAGTTCCCTCGGCGGGACAGATACGCAGTATTTT. Translation gives CASSSLGGTDTQYF.

This rearrangement joins TRBV11-2 to TRBJ1-1, with D tentatively TRBD1 (6 bases). Germline V CDR1 and CDR2: SGHAT, FQNNGV. The V end was cut by 6 bases, the J end by 4 bases, with 15 bases between. The CDR3 consists of 14 residues. The chain's CDR3 is CASSLQQGLTEAFF. The CDR3 DNA sequence: TGTGCCAGCAGTCTTCAACAGGGCCTCACTGAAGCTTTCTTT.

Only one count was recorded for this clone. The same CDR3 arises from other DNA sequences in this sample as well. V usage is TRBV6-2 or TRBV6-3 and J usage is TRBJ1-5; D is uncertain. This CDR3 has 15 residues. V lost 3 bases, J lost 0 bases, and 9 bases lay in between. Germline CDR1 and CDR2: MNHEY and SVGEGT. CDR3: CASSYSGYSNQPQHF. The CDR3 bases are TGTGCCAGCAGTTATTCCGGGTATAGCAATCAGCCCCAGCATTTT.

V is TRBV19 and J is TRBJ2-3, with 7 bases matching TRBD1. V shed 3 bases and J 4 bases; nucleotides not matched to a gene: 13. Germline values: CDR1 LNHDA, CDR2 SQIVND (reference sequence). CDR3 length: 17 residues. DNA for the CDR3: TGTGCCAGTAGTATTTTGAAGATAGGGGGCGTCGCAGATACGCAGTATTTT. This sequence encodes CASSILKIGGVADTQYF.

With respect to this clone: A read error may produce the germline difference seen at one junction end. The rearrangement joins TRBV24-1 to TRBJ2-5, with D hard to call. Germline-derived CDR1 and CDR2 are KGHDR and SFDVKD. CDR3 length: 15 residues. The CDR3 spells CAASDLLLTGETQYF. DNA of the CDR3: TGTGCCGCCAGTGATTTACTCCTGACGGGAGAGACCCAGTACTTC.

The V and J genes are TRBV10-3 and TRBJ1-4; D ambiguous. CDR3 length: 15 residues. Germline V lookup: CDR1 ENHRY, CDR2 SYGVKD. The V end was cut by 0 bases, the J end by 8 bases, with 13 bases between. This CDR3 is CAISESYRGNEKLFF. CDR3 bases: TGTGCCATCAGTGAGTCTTACCGGGGTAACGAAAAACTGTTTTTT.

The V and J genes are TRBV4-1 and TRBJ1-1, with D maybe TRBD1 (6 bases). There are 15 residues in the CDR3. Looked up from germline, CDR1 is MGHRA and CDR2 is YSYEKL. Trimming shortened V by 0 bases and J by 3 bases, and 11 bases separated the two germline ends. CDR3 in amino acids: CASSQDGAGDTEAFF. In DNA, the CDR3 is TGCGCCAGCAGCCAAGACGGGGCAGGGGACACTGAAGCTTTCTTT.

The chain recombines TRBV6-2 or TRBV6-3 with TRBJ2-3, with 9 bases matching TRBD2. After removal of 2 bases from V and 2 bases from J, the junction contained 17 bases not matched to a gene. The V gene's germline CDR1 is MNHEY and CDR2 SVGEGT. The CDR3 covers 20 residues. CDR3 sequence (DNA): TGTGCCAGCAGTTACCTAGCGGGGAATCCTTCGACTGCTGCCACAGATACGCAGTATTTT. As protein: CASSYLAGNPSTAATDTQYF.

The chain recombines TRBV11-2 with TRBJ2-3, with a weak D call TRBD2 (6 bases). Trimming took off 6 bases at V and 2 bases at J, with 12 bases between the two ends. Germline CDR1 reads SGHAT; CDR2 reads FQNNGV. CDR3 length: 14 amino acids. In nucleotides, the CDR3 is TGTGCCAGCAGGGATAGGGACTTCACAGATACGCAGTATTTT. As protein: CASRDRDFTDTQYF.

The chain has TRBV5-4 and TRBJ2-5, with 10 bases matching TRBD2. V trimming: 3 bases; J trimming: 4 bases; junction bases outside the gene matches: 9. The CDR3 runs to 16 residues. CDR1 SGHNT and CDR2 YYREEE come from the germline V gene (reference sequence). Here the CDR3 reads CASSSIAGGLLETQYF. CDR3 DNA sequence: TGTGCCAGCAGCTCGATAGCGGGAGGTTTGTTAGAGACCCAGTACTTC.

In its sample, this clone was seen once. The rearrangement links TRBV21-1 to TRBJ1-2; the table's D call, TRBD1, has no DNA check behind it. TRBV21-1 is labeled a pseudogene. There are 15 residues in the CDR3. This chain's CDR3 is CASSKVGQGPYRYTF. The DNA of the CDR3 is TGTGCCAGCAGCAAAGTGGGACAGGGGCCTTACCGCTACACCTTC.

V usage is TRBV4-2 and J usage is TRBJ2-5; TRBD2 aligns across 14 bases. Losses at the gene ends were 4 bases for V and 4 bases for J; bases not matched to a gene: 2. This CDR3 spans 15 amino acids. CDR1 LGHNA and CDR2 YNFKEQ come from the germline V gene. CDR3 bases: TGTGCCAGCAGCCGACTAGCGGGAGGGGCAGAGACCCAGTACTTC. Translation gives CASSRLAGGAETQYF.

This chain joins TRBV14 and TRBJ1-2; D is uncertain. The V gene lost 4 bases and the J gene lost 1 base, with 13 bases spanning the gap. CDR3 length: 15 amino acids. Germline V gene lookup returns CDR1 SGHDN and CDR2 FVKESK. The CDR3 reads CASSPPENLNYGYTF. The DNA for the CDR3 is TGTGCCAGCAGCCCCCCTGAGAACCTTAACTATGGCTACACCTTC. Supplemented by reference TRBV14 and TRBJ1-2, the full variable domain reads EAGVTQFPSHSVIEKGQTVTLRCDPISGHDNLYWYRRVMGKEIKFLLHFVKESKQDESGMPNNRFLAERTGGTYSTLKVQPAELEDSGVYFCASSPPENLNYGYTFGSGTRLTVV.

This chain joins TRBV4-3 and TRBJ2-7, with a tentative D call TRBD2 (5 bases). Germline V gene lookup returns CDR1 LGHNA and CDR2 YSLEER. The CDR3 has 12 amino acids. The V end lost 4 bases, the J end lost 6 bases, and 10 bases lay between the germline ends. CDR3 loop: CASSRGPGEQYF. In nucleotides, the CDR3 is TGCGCCAGCAGCCGAGGGCCAGGCGAGCAGTACTTC.

The chain recombines TRBV24-1 with TRBJ2-1, with 15 positions matching TRBD2. Germline values: CDR1 KGHDR, CDR2 SFDVKD. J gave up 6 bases and V 3 bases, and 5 bases lay outside the gene matches. The CDR3 runs to 17 residues. CDR3 in DNA: TGTGCCACCAGTGATGGACTAGCGGGAGGGGCTTTCAATGAGCAGTTCTTC. It specifies CATSDGLAGGAFNEQFF.

This clone was counted once. This rearrangement joins TRBV30 to TRBJ2-7; no clear D gene. The CDR3 contains 11 residues. Trimming left V 1 base short and J 3 bases short, with 4 bases between. Germline loops: CDR1 GTSNPN, CDR2 SVGIG (reference sequence). DNA of the CDR3: TGTGCCTGGAGTGCCAACTACGAGCAGTACTTC. As protein: CAWSANYEQYF.